This T cell receptor beta chain was profiled in a study of T cell changes during pregnancy in multiple sclerosis. The method was immunoSEQ multiplex PCR; TCRdb's version includes in-frame clones alone and lacks a portion of them. The sample has approximately 74,000 clones; approximately 91% are singletons. This clone has just one count. Looked up from germline, CDR1 is SGHAT and CDR2 is FQNNGV. The CDR3 spans 16 residues. V was trimmed by 1 base and J by 0 bases, leaving 11 bases between them. The clonotype was recovered from a female donor with multiple sclerosis, enrolled in a pregnancy study. The gene calls are TRBV11-2 and TRBJ2-3; a weak D match, TRBD2 (6 bases). The starting material was peripheral blood, obtained before pregnancy. Written as DNA, the CDR3 is TGTGCCAGCAGCTTAGGCGGGGCGGGGAGCACAGATACGCAGTATTTT. Protein: CASSLGGAGSTDTQYF.